The subject of this entry is one T cell receptor beta chain. As yet, its antigen is unknown. The source of the sample is a study of radiotherapy plus CTLA-4 blockade in lung cancer. General study findings and limits: Interferon-beta, together with early blood T cell clone dynamics, reportedly best predicted response.

The germline V gene encodes CDR1 SEHNR and CDR2 FQNEAQ (reference sequence). CDR3 size: 16 residues. Unmatched junction bases numbered 9, after V lost 1 base and J lost 6 bases. Libraries were prepared by immunoSEQ multiplex PCR; TCRdb keeps only in-frame clonotypes and omits some of them. The sample yields tens of thousands of clones, around 87% seen once. The clonotype comes from a human donor with non-small cell lung cancer who had a partial response to radiotherapy plus ipilimumab. Source: peripheral blood, taken from a patient treated with radiotherapy plus ipilimumab. V is TRBV7-9 and J is TRBJ2-7, with TRBD1 identical over 10 bases. CDR3 sequence reads: CASSLGGQGGSGEQYF. CDR3 sequence (DNA): TGTGCCAGCAGCTTAGGCGGACAGGGGGGTTCCGGCGAGCAGTACTTC.